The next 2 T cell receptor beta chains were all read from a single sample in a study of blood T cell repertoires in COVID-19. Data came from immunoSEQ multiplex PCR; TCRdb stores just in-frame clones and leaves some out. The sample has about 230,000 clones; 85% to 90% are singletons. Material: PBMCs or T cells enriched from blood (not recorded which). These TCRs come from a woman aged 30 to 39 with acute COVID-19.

The CDR3 DNA reads TGTGCCAGCAGTCACGACAGCCCTAACTATGGCTACACCTTC. Translating it yields CASSHDSPNYGYTF. The chain links TRBV5-4 to TRBJ1-2, with a weak D call TRBD1 (5 bases). The CDR3 covers 14 residues. From germline, CDR1 is SGHNT and CDR2 YYREEE (reference sequence). The V end lost 5 bases, the J end lost 0 bases, and 11 bases lay between the germline ends. Complete variable domain (other parts from reference TRBV5-4 and TRBJ1-2): ETGVTQSPTHLIKTRGQQVTLRCSSQSGHNTVSWYQQALGQGPQFIFQYYREEENGRGNFPPRFSGLQFPNYSSELNVNALELDDSALYLCASSHDSPNYGYTFGSGTRLTVV.

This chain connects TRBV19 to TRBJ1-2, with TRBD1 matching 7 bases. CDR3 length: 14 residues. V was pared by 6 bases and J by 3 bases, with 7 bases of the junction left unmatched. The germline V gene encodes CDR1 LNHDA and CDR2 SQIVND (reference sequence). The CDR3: CASSQRQGHYGYTF. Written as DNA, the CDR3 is TGTGCCAGTAGCCAAAGACAGGGCCACTATGGCTACACCTTC.